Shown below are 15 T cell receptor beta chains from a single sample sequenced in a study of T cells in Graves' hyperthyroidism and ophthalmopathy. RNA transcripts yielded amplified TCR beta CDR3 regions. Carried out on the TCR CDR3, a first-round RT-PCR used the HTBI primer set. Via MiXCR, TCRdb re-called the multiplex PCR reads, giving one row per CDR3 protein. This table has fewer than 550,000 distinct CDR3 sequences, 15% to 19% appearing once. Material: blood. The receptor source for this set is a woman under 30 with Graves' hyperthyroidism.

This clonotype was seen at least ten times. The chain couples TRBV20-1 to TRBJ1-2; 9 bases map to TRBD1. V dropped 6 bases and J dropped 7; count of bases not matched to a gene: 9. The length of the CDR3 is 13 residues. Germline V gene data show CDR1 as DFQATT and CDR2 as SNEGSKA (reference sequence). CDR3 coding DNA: TGCAGTGCGAGAAGAGGACAGGGGTTTGGCTACACCTTC. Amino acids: CSARRGQGFGYTF.

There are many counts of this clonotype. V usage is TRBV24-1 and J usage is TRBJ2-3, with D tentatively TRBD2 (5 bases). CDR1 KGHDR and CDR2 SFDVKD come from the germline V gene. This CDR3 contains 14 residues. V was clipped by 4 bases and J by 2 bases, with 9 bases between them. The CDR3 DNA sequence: TGTGCCACCAGTGACCGGGGTGACACAGATACGCAGTATTTT. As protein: CATSDRGDTDTQYF.

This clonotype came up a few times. The CDR3 region has the DNA TGTGCCAGCAGCCCCCGGACGGTTAACTATGGCTACACCTTC. This sequence encodes CASSPRTVNYGYTF. The chain employs TRBV9 and TRBJ1-2; no clear D gene. V lost 4 bases to trimming and J lost 1 base, with 11 bases between them. The CDR3 covers 14 residues. In germline, CDR1 is SGDLS, CDR2 YYNGEE.

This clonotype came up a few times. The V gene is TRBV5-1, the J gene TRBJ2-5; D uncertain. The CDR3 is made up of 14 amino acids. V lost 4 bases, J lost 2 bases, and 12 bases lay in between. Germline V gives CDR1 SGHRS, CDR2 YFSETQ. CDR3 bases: TGCGCCAGCAGCCCCAAAGGACGGCAAGAGACCCAGTACTTC. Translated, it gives CASSPKGRQETQYF.

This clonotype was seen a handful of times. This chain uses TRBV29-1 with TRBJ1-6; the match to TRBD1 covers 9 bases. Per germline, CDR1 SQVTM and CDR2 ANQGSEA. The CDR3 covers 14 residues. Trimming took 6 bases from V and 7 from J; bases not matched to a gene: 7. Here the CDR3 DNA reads TGCAGCGTAACGACTGGACAGGGGAATTCACCCCTCCACTTT. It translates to CSVTTGQGNSPLHF.

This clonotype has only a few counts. CDR3 in amino acids: CASSLKWGQPQHF. The CDR3 DNA is TGTGCCAGCAGTCTCAAATGGGGTCAGCCCCAGCATTTT. This sequence joins TRBV6-1 and TRBJ1-5; D is unresolved. This CDR3 has 13 amino acids. V was clipped by 5 bases and J by 6 bases, with 11 bases between them. Germline V gene sequence: CDR1 MNHNS, CDR2 SASEGT.

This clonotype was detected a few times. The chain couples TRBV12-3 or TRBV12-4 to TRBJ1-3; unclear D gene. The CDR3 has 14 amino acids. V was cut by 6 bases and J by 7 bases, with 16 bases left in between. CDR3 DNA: TGTGCCAGCAGCCAAAAGACCCGAGGGAACACCATATATTTT. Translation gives CASSQKTRGNTIYF.

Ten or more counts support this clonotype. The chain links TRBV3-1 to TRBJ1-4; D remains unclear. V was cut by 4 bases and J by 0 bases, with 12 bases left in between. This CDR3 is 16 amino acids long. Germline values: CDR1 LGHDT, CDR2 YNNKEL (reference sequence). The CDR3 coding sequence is TGTGCCAGCAGCCCTTACCGGGTCGCAACTAATGAAAAACTGTTTTTT. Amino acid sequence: CASSPYRVATNEKLFF.

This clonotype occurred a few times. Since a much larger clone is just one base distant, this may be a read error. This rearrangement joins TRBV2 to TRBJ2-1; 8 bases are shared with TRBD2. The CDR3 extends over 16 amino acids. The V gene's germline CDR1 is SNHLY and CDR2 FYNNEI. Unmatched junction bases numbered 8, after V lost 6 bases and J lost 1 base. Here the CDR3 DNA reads TGTGCCAGCAGGGGGAAAGCGGGGGTTTCCTACAATGAGCAGTTCTTC. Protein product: CASRGKAGVSYNEQFF. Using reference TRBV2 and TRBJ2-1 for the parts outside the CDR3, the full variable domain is EPEVTQTPSHQVTQMGQEVILRCVPISNHLYFYWYRQILGQKVEFLVSFYNNEISEKSEIFDDQFSVERPDGSNFTLKIRSTKLEDSAMYFCASRGKAGVSYNEQFFGPGTRLTVL.

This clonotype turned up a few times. In DNA, the CDR3 is TGTGCCAGCAGCTTAGAACCCGGCACTGAAGCTTTCTTT. It codes for CASSLEPGTEAFF. V usage is TRBV7-6 and J usage is TRBJ1-1; no clear D. CDR3 length: 13 amino acids. Per the germline V gene, CDR1 is SGHVS and CDR2 is FNYEAQ. The V end lost 1 base, the J end lost 4 bases, and 7 bases lay between the germline ends.

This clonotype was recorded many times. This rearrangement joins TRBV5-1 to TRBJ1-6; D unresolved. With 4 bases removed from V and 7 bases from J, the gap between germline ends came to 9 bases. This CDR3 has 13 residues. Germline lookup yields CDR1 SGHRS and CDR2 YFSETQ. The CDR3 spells CASSLRENSPLHF. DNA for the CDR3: TGCGCCAGCAGCCTAAGGGAAAATTCACCCCTCCACTTT.

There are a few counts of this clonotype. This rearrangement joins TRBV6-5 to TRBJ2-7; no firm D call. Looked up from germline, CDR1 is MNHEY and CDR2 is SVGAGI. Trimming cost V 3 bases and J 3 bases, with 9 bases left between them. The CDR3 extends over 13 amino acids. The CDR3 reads CASSYSQHYEQYF. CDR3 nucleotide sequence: TGTGCCAGCAGTTATAGTCAACACTACGAGCAGTACTTC.

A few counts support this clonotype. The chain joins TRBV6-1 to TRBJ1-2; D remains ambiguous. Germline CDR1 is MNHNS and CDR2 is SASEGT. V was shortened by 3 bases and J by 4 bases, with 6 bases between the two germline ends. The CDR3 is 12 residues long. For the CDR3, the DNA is TGTGCCAGCAGTGAGAAACCCTATGGCTACACCTTC. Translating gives CASSEKPYGYTF.

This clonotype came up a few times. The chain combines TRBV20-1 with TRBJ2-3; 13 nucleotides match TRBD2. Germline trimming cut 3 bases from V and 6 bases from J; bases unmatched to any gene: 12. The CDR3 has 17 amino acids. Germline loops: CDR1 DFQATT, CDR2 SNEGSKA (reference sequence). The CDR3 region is CSASFGLAGAPRDTQYF. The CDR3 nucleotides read TGCAGTGCTAGCTTCGGACTAGCGGGGGCCCCGCGGGATACGCAGTATTTT.

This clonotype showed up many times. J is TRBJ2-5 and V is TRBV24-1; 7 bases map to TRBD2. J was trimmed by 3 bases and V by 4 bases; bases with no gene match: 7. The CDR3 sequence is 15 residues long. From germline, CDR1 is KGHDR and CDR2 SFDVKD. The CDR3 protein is CATSDPVGGKETQYF. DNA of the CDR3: TGTGCCACCAGTGACCCCGTGGGAGGGAAAGAGACCCAGTACTTC.